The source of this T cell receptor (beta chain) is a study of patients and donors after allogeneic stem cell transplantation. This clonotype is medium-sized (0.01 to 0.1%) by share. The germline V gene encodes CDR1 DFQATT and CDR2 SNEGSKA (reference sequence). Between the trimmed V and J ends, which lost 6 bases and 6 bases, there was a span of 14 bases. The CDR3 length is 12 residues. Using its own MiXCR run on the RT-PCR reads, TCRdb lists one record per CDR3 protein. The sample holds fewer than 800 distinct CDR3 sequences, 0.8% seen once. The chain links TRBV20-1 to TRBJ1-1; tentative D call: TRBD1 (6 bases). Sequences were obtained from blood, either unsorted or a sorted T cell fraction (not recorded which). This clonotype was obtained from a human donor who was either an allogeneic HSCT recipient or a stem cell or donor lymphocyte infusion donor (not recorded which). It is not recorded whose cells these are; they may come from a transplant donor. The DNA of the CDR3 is TGCAGTGCCAAGGGGGGTAACCCTGAAGCTTTCTTT. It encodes CSAKGGNPEAFF.